The rows below give T cell receptor beta chains drawn from one sample of a study of cytomegalovirus exposure and HLA in healthy donors. TCRdb's copy holds only in-frame clones and misses some; the assay was immunoSEQ multiplex PCR. Of more than 110,000 clones listed, roughly 77% are singletons. The sequenced sample was PBMCs. These receptors all stem from a woman aged 30 to 39 in good health and CMV-seronegative. CDR3s include the opening cysteine and the closing phenylalanine or tryptophan. Fields, in order: J gene, D gene, clone size, V gene, CDR3 DNA, CDR3 protein. The D gene is left open where the match is weak. Size is omitted from some rows. Given values are once, few, many or a class for expanded clones.

J: TRBJ2-1; D: NA; size: few; V: TRBV5-1; DNA: TGCGCCAGCAGCTTGGGACAAGGGGCCGAGCAGTTCTTC; CDR3: CASSLGQGAEQFF
J: TRBJ2-3; D: NA; size: NA; V: TRBV5-1; DNA: TGCGCCAGCAGCCCAGTACCGTCAACAGATACGCAGTATTTT; CDR3: CASSPVPSTDTQYF
J: TRBJ2-7; D: TRBD1; size: NA; V: TRBV6-5; DNA: TGTGCCAGCAGTTACTCAGTGGGACAGGGGGCATGGGAGCAGTACTTC; CDR3: CASSYSVGQGAWEQYF
J: TRBJ2-3; D: NA; size: NA; V: TRBV5-4; DNA: TGTGCCAGCAGCGCCGTAGGAGTACCAGATACGCAGTATTTT; CDR3: CASSAVGVPDTQYF
J: TRBJ2-1; D: TRBD2; size: NA; V: TRBV4-1; DNA: TGCGCCAGCAGCCAAGATATCGGGGGGGGGAATGAGCAGTTCTTC; CDR3: CASSQDIGGGNEQFF
J: TRBJ1-6; D: TRBD1; size: NA; V: TRBV5-1; DNA: TGCGCCAGCGGACCGGGACAGGGGATTAATTCACCCCTCCACTTT; CDR3: CASGPGQGINSPLHF
J: TRBJ1-6; D: NA; size: NA; V: TRBV6-6; DNA: TGTGCCAGCAGTTACAGGGGAGGCTATAATTCACCCCTCCACTTT; CDR3: CASSYRGGYNSPLHF
J: TRBJ1-1; D: TRBD1; size: few; V: TRBV19; DNA: TGTGCCACTCGAGGGCAGGGGGCGGAAACTGAAGCTTTCTTT; CDR3: CATRGQGAETEAFF
J: TRBJ2-4; D: NA; size: NA; V: TRBV7-9; DNA: TGTGCCAGCAGCTTAGGAGGGTTCAACATTCAGTACTTC; CDR3: CASSLGGFNIQYF
J: TRBJ2-1; D: NA; size: NA; V: TRBV7-2; DNA: TGTGCCAGCAGCTTAGTCTCAGCGACGGTCTACAATGAGCAGTTCTTC; CDR3: CASSLVSATVYNEQFF
J: TRBJ2-7; D: NA; size: NA; V: TRBV2; DNA: TGTGCCAGCATGGGAATGCAGGGCGTCAGACACTACGAGCAGTACTTC; CDR3: CASMGMQGVRHYEQYF
J: TRBJ2-3; D: TRBD2; size: few; V: TRBV7-8; DNA: TGTGCCAGCAGCTTTGTTGTTACTAGCGGGGGGGAGTTACCAGATACGCAGTATTTT; CDR3: CASSFVVTSGGELPDTQYF
J: TRBJ2-1; D: NA; size: few; V: TRBV7-3; DNA: TGTGCCAGCAGCTTAACTGAGGGTGAGCAGTTCTTC; CDR3: CASSLTEGEQFF
J: TRBJ2-2; D: TRBD1; size: NA; V: TRBV5-1; DNA: TGCGCCAGCAGCTACGAGGCGCCGGGTAGGGGGCGCCGAACCGGGGAGCTGTTTTTT; CDR3: CASSYEAPGRGRRTGELFF
J: TRBJ2-1; D: NA; size: NA; V: TRBV29-1; DNA: TGCAGCGCCATTAGGGGTATGGGAGCGGGTTCCAGGGAGCAGTTCTTC; CDR3: CSAIRGMGAGSREQFF
J: TRBJ1-6; D: TRBD1; size: NA; V: TRBV30; DNA: TGTGCCTGGAGTGAAAGACAGGGTCATAATTCACCCCTCCACTTT; CDR3: CAWSERQGHNSPLHF
J: TRBJ2-1; D: NA; size: NA; V: TRBV7-9; DNA: TGTGCCAGCAGCCCAGGGCGGGGAAAGTGGAATGAGCAGTTCTTC; CDR3: CASSPGRGKWNEQFF
J: TRBJ1-1; D: TRBD1; size: NA; V: TRBV30; DNA: TGTGCCCACCACCACAGGGGGCGGGCTTGGGCTTTCTTT; CDR3: CAHHHRGRAWAFF
J: TRBJ2-2; D: TRBD2; size: NA; V: TRBV6-1; DNA: TGTGCCAGCATTTTGACTAGCGGCACCGGGGAGCTGTTTTTT; CDR3: CASILTSGTGELFF
J: TRBJ1-2; D: TRBD1; size: NA; V: TRBV27; DNA: TGTGCCAGCAGTCACTACTCCGGGACAGACCAACGCTATGGCTACACCTTC; CDR3: CASSHYSGTDQRYGYTF
J: TRBJ1-5; D: NA; size: NA; V: TRBV7-8; DNA: TGTGCCAGCAGCTTAGAAAGGGGGGGTCAGCCCCAGCATTTT; CDR3: CASSLERGGQPQHF
J: TRBJ1-2; D: TRBD1; size: NA; V: TRBV7-9; DNA: TGTGCCAGCAGCCTGACAGGGCTCGGCTACACCTTC; CDR3: CASSLTGLGYTF
J: TRBJ1-1; D: NA; size: once; V: TRBV12-2; DNA: TGTGCAAGTCGCCTCCGGACAGGGGAATTGACTGAAGCTTTCTTT; CDR3: CASRLRTGELTEAFF
J: TRBJ1-4; D: NA; size: NA; V: TRBV18; DNA: TGTGCCAGCTCACCACCGGCGGGGGGAAGAGAAAAACTGTTTTTT; CDR3: CASSPPAGGREKLFF
J: TRBJ2-3; D: TRBD2; size: NA; V: TRBV27; DNA: TGTGCCAGCAGCCACCACCTAAGCGGGACTAGCACAGATACGCAGTATTTT; CDR3: CASSHHLSGTSTDTQYF
J: TRBJ2-2; D: TRBD2; size: few; V: TRBV19; DNA: TGTGCCAGTATGGGGGGACTAGTATCGAACACCGGGGAGCTGTTTTTT; CDR3: CASMGGLVSNTGELFF
J: TRBJ2-2; D: TRBD2; size: few; V: TRBV27; DNA: TGTGCCAGCACGTCTTTAGGGCTAGCGGAAGCCGGGGAGCTGTTTTTT; CDR3: CASTSLGLAEAGELFF
J: TRBJ2-2; D: TRBD2; size: NA; V: TRBV5-1; DNA: TGCGCCAGCAGCTTGGTTACTAGCGGGGATTACACCGGGGAGCTGTTTTTT; CDR3: CASSLVTSGDYTGELFF
J: TRBJ1-6; D: TRBD1; size: few; V: TRBV2; DNA: TGTGCCAGCAGTGAAATCAGGGGGGAATCACCCCTCCACTTT; CDR3: CASSEIRGESPLHF
J: TRBJ1-1; D: NA; size: NA; V: TRBV18; DNA: TGTGCCAGCTCACCAAGACAGTCTGAAGCTTTCTTT; CDR3: CASSPRQSEAFF
J: TRBJ2-7; D: TRBD2; size: NA; V: TRBV19; DNA: TGTGCCAGTAGCCCCTTCCCACCGGGTGGACTAGCGGGAGGCGGGTACGAGCAGTACTTC; CDR3: CASSPFPPGGLAGGGYEQYF
J: TRBJ1-5; D: TRBD1; size: once; V: TRBV28; DNA: TGTGCCAGCAGTTTTCGACAGGGTGAGCCCCAGCATTTT; CDR3: CASSFRQGEPQHF
J: TRBJ2-7; D: NA; size: NA; V: TRBV12-2; DNA: TGTGCAAGTCCCAGCCCGGGGTCCACCTACGAGCAGTACTTC; CDR3: CASPSPGSTYEQYF
J: TRBJ1-5; D: TRBD1; size: NA; V: TRBV30; DNA: TGTGCCTGGGGTCACCATTCGGGACAGCGAAATCAGCCCCAGCATTTT; CDR3: CAWGHHSGQRNQPQHF
J: TRBJ1-2; D: NA; size: few; V: TRBV11-2; DNA: TGTGCCAGCAGCTTAGGACAGGTCCTTAACTATGGCTACACCTTC; CDR3: CASSLGQVLNYGYTF
J: TRBJ1-5; D: NA; size: NA; V: TRBV7-9; DNA: TGTGCCAGCAGCTTAGCCATAAACAGGGGCAATCAGCCCCAGCATTTT; CDR3: CASSLAINRGNQPQHF
J: TRBJ2-1; D: NA; size: NA; V: TRBV6-1; DNA: TGTGCCAGCAGTGCAGGGGACGGCTACAATGAGCAGTTCTTC; CDR3: CASSAGDGYNEQFF
J: TRBJ2-1; D: TRBD2; size: NA; V: TRBV7-8; DNA: TGTGCCAGCAGCTTAAGGAGGCTAGCGGGGATCCTATCCTACAATGAGCAGTTCTTC; CDR3: CASSLRRLAGILSYNEQFF
J: TRBJ2-1; D: TRBD2; size: NA; V: TRBV9; DNA: TGTGCCAGCAGCGTGGGACTAGCGGGGGGGCATATTGAGCAGTTCTTC; CDR3: CASSVGLAGGHIEQFF
J: TRBJ2-5; D: NA; size: NA; V: TRBV29-1; DNA: TGCAGCGTGACACCTTGGGTACAAGAGACCCAGTACTTC; CDR3: CSVTPWVQETQYF
J: TRBJ2-5; D: NA; size: NA; V: TRBV5-4; DNA: TGTGCCAGCAGCTTGGGGTCTACGGAGCAGTACTTC; CDR3: CASSLGSTEQYF
J: TRBJ1-2; D: NA; size: few; V: TRBV9; DNA: TGTGCCAGCAGCGTAGATGAGGGCACGGTTGGCTACACCTTC; CDR3: CASSVDEGTVGYTF
J: TRBJ2-3; D: TRBD2; size: NA; V: TRBV11-2; DNA: TGTGCCAGCAGCTCTAGCGGGGGTGTCGCTAGCACAGATACGCAGTATTTT; CDR3: CASSSSGGVASTDTQYF
J: TRBJ1-6; D: TRBD1; size: NA; V: TRBV29-1; DNA: TGCAGCGTGGGCGACAGGGTAGATTCACCCCTCCACTTT; CDR3: CSVGDRVDSPLHF
J: TRBJ1-4; D: NA; size: NA; V: TRBV10-3; DNA: TGTGCCATCAGTGGGGGCGGCACTAATGAAAAACTGTTTTTT; CDR3: CAISGGGTNEKLFF
J: TRBJ2-2; D: TRBD2; size: NA; V: TRBV6-1; DNA: TGTGCCAGCACAGCTAGCGGGGGAAACGCCGGGGAGCTGTTTTTT; CDR3: CASTASGGNAGELFF
J: TRBJ2-7; D: TRBD1; size: few; V: TRBV11-3; DNA: TGTGCCAGCAGCCCGGACAGGGCAAGGTCCTACGAGCAGTACTTC; CDR3: CASSPDRARSYEQYF
J: TRBJ2-1; D: TRBD2; size: NA; V: TRBV6-6; DNA: TGTGCCAGCAGTTCACTCCGGGACTATCCATTCTTC; CDR3: CASSSLRDYPFF
J: TRBJ2-2; D: NA; size: NA; V: TRBV10-3; DNA: TGTGCCACCGCAATGAGTGAGGGAACCGGGGAGCTGTTTTTT; CDR3: CATAMSEGTGELFF